This T cell receptor beta chain was captured by sequencing in a study of cytomegalovirus exposure and HLA in healthy donors. In the study overall: When about 400 donors were genotyped, roughly 82% of them were found to fall in the Caucasian-associated ancestry cluster. Study results and caveats: The presence/absence work took it that sequencing depth was about the same across donors. The productive fraction for most TCR beta V segments was about 90% or about 30% in an earlier analysis.

The germline V gene has CDR1 KGHSH and CDR2 LQKENI. This CDR3 spans 13 amino acids. V lost 2 bases, J lost 6 bases, and 8 bases lay in between. PCR employed 60 Vbeta and 13 Jbeta primers. Sequencing was performed with immunoSEQ multiplex PCR; in TCRdb, only in-frame clones are kept and a portion is missing. The top ten hold around 1.9% of the sample, which has around 130,000 clones, around two thirds seen once. On this clone itself: The antigen is unknown.

The TCR was taken from a male donor in good health and CMV-seronegative. The chain joins TRBV18 to TRBJ1-5; possibly TRBD1 for D (5 bases). Sequenced: PBMCs. CDR3 nucleotides: TGTGCCAGCTCACCAGGAGGGGCTCAGCCCCAGCATTTT. Translation: CASSPGGAQPQHF.